These T cell receptor beta chains were read from a single sample in a study of blood T cells in healthy people across ages. TCRdb used MiXCR to reprocess the 5' RACE reads, holding one entry per CDR3 protein. The sample shows about 1.4 million distinct CDR3 sequences, roughly 60% of them seen only once. Sample: blood. The receptors come from a man younger than 30 in good health. Each CDR3 is given with its conserved first and last residue. Each record gives: clone size, D gene, V gene, J gene, CDR3 length, CDR3 DNA, CDR3 protein. A D gene is named only where the DNA matches it firmly. The listing skips clone size in some rows; elsewhere it reads once, few, many or a size class.

once	NA	TRBV12-3/TRBV12-4	TRBJ1-6	18	TGTGCCAGCAGTTTATCTTTCTCAGAGAGCTCCTATAATTCACCCCTCCACTTT	CASSLSFSESSYNSPLHF
NA	TRBD1	TRBV14	TRBJ2-7	16	TGTGCCAGCAGCCAAGGAAGGACAGGGGCATACGCCGAGCAGTACTTC	CASSQGRTGAYAEQYF
NA	NA	TRBV29-1	TRBJ2-1	9	TGCATTTTTCGAAATGAGCAGTTCTTC	CIFRNEQFF
once	TRBD2	TRBV7-9	TRBJ2-1	15	TGTGCCAGCAGTCCCAGACTAGCGGGGCCTAATGAGCAGTTCTTC	CASSPRLAGPNEQFF
few	NA	TRBV20-1	TRBJ1-2	14	TGCAGTGCTGGCGAAAATAGGGGTTTCTATGGCTACACCTTC	CSAGENRGFYGYTF
NA	NA	TRBV4-2	TRBJ2-5	16	TGTGCCAGCAGCCAGGGGCCCGGGGTAGGAAAAGAGACCCAGTACTTC	CASSQGPGVGKETQYF
NA	TRBD1	TRBV2	TRBJ2-4	15	TGTGCCAGTTACCCGACAGGGGCTAACAAAAACATTCAGTACTTC	CASYPTGANKNIQYF
NA	NA	TRBV27	TRBJ2-1	16	TGTGCCAGTGCAGGCGACTGGGGCGCCTTCAACAATGAGCAGTTCTTC	CASAGDWGAFNNEQFF
NA	TRBD1	TRBV28	TRBJ1-6	17	TGTGCCACCGTGGGGGAGGACAGGGCTGAATATAATTCACCCCTCCACTTT	CATVGEDRAEYNSPLHF
many	NA	TRBV27	TRBJ2-3	13	TGTGCCAGCAGCTTAGGGTTAGCAGATACGCAGTATTTT	CASSLGLADTQYF
once	NA	TRBV5-7	TRBJ2-5	13	TGTGCCAGCACCAGGTATACAGGACGGACCCAGTACTTC	CASTRYTGRTQYF
NA	NA	TRBV20-1	TRBJ2-5	13	TGCAGTGCTAGAGATCGGACACTAGAGACCCAGTACTTC	CSARDRTLETQYF
once	NA	TRBV6-5	TRBJ2-5	15	TGTGCCAGCAGTTACGCCGAGGGGGGTGTGGAGACCCAGTACTTC	CASSYAEGGVETQYF
NA	TRBD1	TRBV27	TRBJ2-5	17	TGTGCCAGCAGTTTATTGCAGGGGGCGATCGGGGGAGAGACCCAGTACTTC	CASSLLQGAIGGETQYF
NA	NA	TRBV4-3	TRBJ1-5	15	TGCGCCAGCAGCCAAGAGGGGAGGACCCATCAGCCCCAGCATTTT	CASSQEGRTHQPQHF
NA	NA	TRBV10-3	TRBJ2-7	13	TGTGCCACCAGTGATAAGGGGTCCTACGAGCAGTACTTC	CATSDKGSYEQYF
few	NA	TRBV7-9	TRBJ2-1	15	TGTGCCAGCAGCTCGACGGGAGCGGTGTACAATGAGCAGTTCTTC	CASSSTGAVYNEQFF
NA	NA	TRBV7-9	TRBJ1-1	16	TGTGCCAGCAGCTTAGTACATTCGGGGTTGAACACTGAAGCTTTCTTT	CASSLVHSGLNTEAFF
NA	TRBD2	TRBV14	TRBJ2-3	17	TGTGCCAGCAGCCAAGGGAAGCGGGGGGCCTTCCCCGGTACGCAGTATTTT	CASSQGKRGAFPGTQYF
NA	NA	TRBV29-1	TRBJ1-2	14	TGCAGCGTTGAGCCTACAGGGCAGAGGTATGGCTGCACCTTC	CSVEPTGQRYGCTF
NA	NA	TRBV12-3/TRBV12-4	TRBJ1-1	13	TGTGCCAGCAACATAGGTGGGGGCACTGAAGCTTTCTTT	CASNIGGGTEAFF
few	NA	TRBV19	TRBJ2-3	13	TGTGCCAGTAGTATAGCGGGGACAGATACGCAGTATTTT	CASSIAGTDTQYF
NA	TRBD1	TRBV20-1	TRBJ2-7	13	TGCAGTGCCGCGACCCGACAGGGTGACGAGCAGTACTTC	CSAATRQGDEQYF
NA	NA	TRBV3-1	TRBJ2-7	13	TGTGCCAGCAGCCAAGGACTGAGGGACCAGCAGTACTTC	CASSQGLRDQQYF
NA	NA	TRBV6-5	TRBJ2-5	15	TGTGCCAGCAGTTACTCAGGACGGTCCACAGAGACCCAGTACTTC	CASSYSGRSTETQYF
NA	NA	TRBV7-9	TRBJ2-3	13	TGTGCCAGCAGCCAAGGGGATAGAATGGCGCAGTATTTT	CASSQGDRMAQYF
once	NA	TRBV20-1	TRBJ2-1	16	TGCAGTGCTAGACCGACAGGGGACTACCCAAACGCTGAGCAGTTCTTC	CSARPTGDYPNAEQFF
NA	TRBD2	TRBV28	TRBJ2-3	16	TGTGCCTGCCCGTCCCCGGGGGGGACTAGCACAGATACGCAGTATTTT	CACPSPGGTSTDTQYF
few	NA	TRBV29-1	TRBJ2-5	13	TGCAGCGTCACATCGCAGGGTGGAGAGACCCAGTACTTC	CSVTSQGGETQYF
NA	NA	TRBV29-1	TRBJ2-1	13	TGCTGCACGGACAATGCGGGGTACAATGAGCAGTTCTTC	CCTDNAGYNEQFF
few	TRBD2	TRBV7-2	TRBJ2-3	14	TGTGCCAGCAGCTGGGGACTAGCAGCGGATACGCAGTATTTT	CASSWGLAADTQYF
NA	NA	TRBV12-3/TRBV12-4	TRBJ2-7	13	TGTGCCAGCAGTTTGGGAGAAATCTACGAGCAGTACTTC	CASSLGEIYEQYF
few	NA	TRBV28	TRBJ2-3	14	TGTGCCAGCAGCCCCCCCGGGAACACAGATACGCAGTATTTT	CASSPPGNTDTQYF